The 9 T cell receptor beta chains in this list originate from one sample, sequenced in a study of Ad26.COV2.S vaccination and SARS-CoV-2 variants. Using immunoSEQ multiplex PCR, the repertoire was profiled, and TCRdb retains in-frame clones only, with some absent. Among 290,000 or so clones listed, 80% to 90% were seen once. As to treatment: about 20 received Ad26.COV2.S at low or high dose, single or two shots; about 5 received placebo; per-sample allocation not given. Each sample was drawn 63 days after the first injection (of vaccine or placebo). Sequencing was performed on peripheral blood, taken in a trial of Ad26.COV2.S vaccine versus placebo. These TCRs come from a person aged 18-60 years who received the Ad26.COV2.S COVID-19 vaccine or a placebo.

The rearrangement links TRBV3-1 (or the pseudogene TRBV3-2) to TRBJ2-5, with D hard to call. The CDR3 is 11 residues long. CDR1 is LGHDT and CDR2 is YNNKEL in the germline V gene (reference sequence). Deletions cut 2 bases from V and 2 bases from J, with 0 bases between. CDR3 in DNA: TGTGCCAGCAGCCAACAAGAGACCCAGTACTTC. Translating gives CASSQQETQYF.

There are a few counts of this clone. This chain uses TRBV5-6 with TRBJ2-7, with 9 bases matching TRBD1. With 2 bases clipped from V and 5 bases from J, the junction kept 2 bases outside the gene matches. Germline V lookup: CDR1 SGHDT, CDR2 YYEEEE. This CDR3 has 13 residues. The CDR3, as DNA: TGTGCCAGCAGCTTTCGGGACAGGGACGAGCAGTACTTC. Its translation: CASSFRDRDEQYF. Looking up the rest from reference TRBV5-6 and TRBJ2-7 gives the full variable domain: DAGVTQSPTHLIKTRGQQVTLRCSPKSGHDTVSWYQQALGQGPQFIFQYYEEEERQRGNFPDRFSGHQFPNYSSELNVNALLLGDSALYLCASSFRDRDEQYFGPGTRLTVT.

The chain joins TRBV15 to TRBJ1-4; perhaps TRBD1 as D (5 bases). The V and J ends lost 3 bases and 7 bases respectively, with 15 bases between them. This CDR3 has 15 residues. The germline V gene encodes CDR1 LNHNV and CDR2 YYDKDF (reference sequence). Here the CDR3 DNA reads TGTGCCACCAGCAGGGCAGGGCAGGGTCGTGAAAAACTGTTTTTT. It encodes CATSRAGQGREKLFF.

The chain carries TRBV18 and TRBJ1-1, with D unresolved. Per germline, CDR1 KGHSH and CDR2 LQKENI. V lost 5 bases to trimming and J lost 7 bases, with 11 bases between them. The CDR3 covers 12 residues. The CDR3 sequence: CASSLTLGEAFF. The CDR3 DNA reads TGTGCCAGCTCATTGACCCTAGGTGAAGCTTTCTTT.

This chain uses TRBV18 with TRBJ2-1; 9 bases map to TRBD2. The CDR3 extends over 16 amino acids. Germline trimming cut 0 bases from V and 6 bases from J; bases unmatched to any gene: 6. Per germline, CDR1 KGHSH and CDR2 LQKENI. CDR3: CASSPPGLADLNEQFF. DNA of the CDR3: TGTGCCAGCTCACCACCGGGACTAGCTGATCTCAATGAGCAGTTCTTC. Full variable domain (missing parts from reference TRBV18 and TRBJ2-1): NAGVMQNPRHLVRRRGQEARLRCSPMKGHSHVYWYRQLPEEGLKFMVYLQKENIIDESGMPKERFSAEFPKEGPSILRIQQVVRGDSAAYFCASSPPGLADLNEQFFGPGTRLTVL.

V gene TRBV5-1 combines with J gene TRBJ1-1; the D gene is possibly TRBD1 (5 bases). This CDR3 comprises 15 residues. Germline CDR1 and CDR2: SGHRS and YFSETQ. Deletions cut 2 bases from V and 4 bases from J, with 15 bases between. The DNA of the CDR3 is TGCGCCAGCAGCTTTGGGGCAGGTTCGGCCACTGAAGCTTTCTTT. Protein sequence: CASSFGAGSATEAFF.

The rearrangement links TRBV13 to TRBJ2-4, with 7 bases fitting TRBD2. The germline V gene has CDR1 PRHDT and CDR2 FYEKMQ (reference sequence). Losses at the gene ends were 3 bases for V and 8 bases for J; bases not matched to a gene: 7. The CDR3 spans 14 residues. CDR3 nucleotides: TGTGCCAGCAGCTTGGCCGCCCGGGGGGACATTCAGTACTTC. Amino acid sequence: CASSLAARGDIQYF.

CDR3 nucleotide sequence: TGTGCCAGCAGTGACGGGGACAGGGTCAAGAACACTGAAGCTTTCTTT. Translation: CASSDGDRVKNTEAFF. This chain joins TRBV6-2 or TRBV6-3 and TRBJ1-1, with 9 nucleotides matching TRBD1. The CDR3 is 16 amino acids. Germline V gene lookup returns CDR1 MNHEY and CDR2 SVGEGT. V shed 5 bases, J shed 1 base, and the junction held 8 bases outside the gene matches.

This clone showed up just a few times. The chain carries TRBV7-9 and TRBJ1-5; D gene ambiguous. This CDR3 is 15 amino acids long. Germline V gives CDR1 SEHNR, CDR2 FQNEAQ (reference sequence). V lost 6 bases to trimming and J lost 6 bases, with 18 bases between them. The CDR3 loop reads CASSPTGVSIQPQHF. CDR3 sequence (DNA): TGTGCCAGCAGTCCTACCGGGGTGTCGATTCAGCCCCAGCATTTT.